This entry describes one T cell receptor beta chain. This record comes from a study of blood T cells in healthy people across ages. A second 7 to 11 cycle PCR used barcoded and J-beta primers. TCRdb reprocessed the 5' RACE reads with MiXCR, giving one entry per CDR3 protein. Here the sample spans fewer than 900,000 distinct CDR3 sequences, around 34% being singletons. The V and J ends lost 6 bases and 0 bases respectively, with 12 bases between them. Germline loops: CDR1 DFQATT, CDR2 SNEGSKA (reference sequence). CDR3 size: 15 residues. The genes are TRBV20-1 and TRBJ1-6; D not resolved. Sequencing used blood. This receptor was obtained from a man younger than 35 in good health. CDR3 DNA sequence: TGCAGTGCCCGATCCGGGGACTCCTATAATTCACCCCTCCACTTT. Amino acids: CSARSGDSYNSPLHF.